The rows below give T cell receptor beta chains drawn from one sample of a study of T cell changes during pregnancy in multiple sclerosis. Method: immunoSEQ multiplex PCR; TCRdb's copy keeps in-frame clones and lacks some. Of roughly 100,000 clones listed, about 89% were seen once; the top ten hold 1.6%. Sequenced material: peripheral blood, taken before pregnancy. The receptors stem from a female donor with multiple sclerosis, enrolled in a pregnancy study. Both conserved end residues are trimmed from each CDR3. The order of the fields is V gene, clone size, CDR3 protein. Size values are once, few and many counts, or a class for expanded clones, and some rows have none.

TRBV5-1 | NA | ASSLQGLEPQH
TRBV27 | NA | ASSKAAGLANYGYT
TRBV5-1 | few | ASSWDRETLH
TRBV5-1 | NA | ASSPTASIEQF
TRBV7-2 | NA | ASSLGGGGGYEQY
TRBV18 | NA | ASSPELPNTEAF
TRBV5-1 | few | ASSLVGGRSMNEQF
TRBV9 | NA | ASSVVQGEVFGELF
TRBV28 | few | ASSARTEDNQPQH
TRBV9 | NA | ASSPGTGVYGYT
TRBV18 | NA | ASSSSGNGGYT
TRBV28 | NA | ASRPAGDNMNTEAF
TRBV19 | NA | ASTPAERRTEAF
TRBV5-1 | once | ASSFAGTGNQETQY
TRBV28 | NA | ASSLESGLAREQY
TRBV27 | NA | ASSFGTGGARGYT
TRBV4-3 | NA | ASSQDPSAVTVEF
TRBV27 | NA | ASNILAGGVYNEQF
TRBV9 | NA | ASSVVSGMNTGELF
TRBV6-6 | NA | ASSWERDNVGGYT